The rows below give T cell receptor beta chains drawn from one sample of a study of blood T cell repertoires in COVID-19. TCRdb keeps only in-frame clones here, not all; method: immunoSEQ multiplex PCR. The sample consists of tens of thousands of clones, about 74% of them appearing once. The sequenced sample consisted of peripheral blood. All receptors derive from a man aged 65 to 85 with COVID-19, enrolled during active disease. CDR3s include the opening cysteine and the closing phenylalanine or tryptophan. The D gene is left open where the match is weak. Not every row has a clone size; where given, it reads once, few, many or a size class.

>.|TRBV6-6|TRBD1|TRBJ1-5
CASSSTGGDQPQHF
TGTGCCAGCAGTTCTACAGGGGGCGATCAGCCCCAGCATTTT
>.|TRBV7-2|.|TRBJ1-5
CASSLGSGSAQPQHF
TGTGCCAGCAGCTTAGGGTCAGGGTCCGCTCAGCCCCAGCATTTT
>few|TRBV27|TRBD1|TRBJ1-5
CASRPRQGSQPQHF
TGTGCCAGCAGGCCCAGACAGGGGAGCCAGCCCCAGCATTTT
>.|TRBV5-1|.|TRBJ2-7
CASSVDREQYF
TGCGCCAGCAGCGTGGACCGGGAGCAGTACTTC
>once|TRBV11-3|TRBD1|TRBJ1-1
CASSKTGGMTEAFF
TGTGCCAGCAGTAAAACAGGGGGCATGACTGAAGCTTTCTTT
>.|TRBV3-1/TRBV3-2|TRBD1|TRBJ2-7
CASSLEGGHESQYEQYF
TGTGCCAGCAGCCTTGAAGGGGGCCATGAATCTCAGTACGAGCAGTACTTC
>.|TRBV30|TRBD1|TRBJ2-3
CAWSLRDRGLGDTQYF
TGTGCCTGGAGTTTAAGGGACAGGGGCCTTGGGGATACGCAGTATTTT
>.|TRBV7-2|.|TRBJ2-1
CASSFRVNEQFF
TGTGCCAGCAGCTTCAGGGTGAATGAGCAGTTCTTC
>.|TRBV6-4|TRBD1|TRBJ2-7
CASSMDRGPYEQYF
TGTGCCAGCAGTATGGACAGGGGGCCCTACGAGCAGTACTTC
>.|TRBV6-2/TRBV6-3|.|TRBJ2-7
CASSDGTRSRGQYF
TGTGCCAGCAGTGACGGGACAAGGTCCCGGGGGCAGTACTTC
>few|TRBV25-1|TRBD2|TRBJ2-7
CASARLAGYEQYF
TGTGCCAGCGCCCGACTAGCGGGCTACGAGCAGTACTTC
>.|TRBV2|TRBD1|TRBJ1-1
CASRGTGNTEAFF
TGTGCCAGCAGGGGGACAGGGAACACTGAAGCTTTCTTT
>.|TRBV19|.|TRBJ1-5
CASSISRGWYSNQPQHF
TGTGCCAGTAGTATTAGCAGGGGATGGTATAGCAATCAGCCCCAGCATTTT
>.|TRBV19|TRBD2|TRBJ2-6
CASSLTGLAGTGANVLTF
TGTGCCAGTAGTCTGACAGGCCTAGCGGGAACTGGGGCCAACGTCCTGACTTTC
>.|TRBV19|.|TRBJ1-4
CASRSFITNEKLFF
TGTGCCAGCAGGTCCTTCATTACCAATGAAAAACTGTTTTTT
>.|TRBV7-9|.|TRBJ1-1
CASSLGARTEAFF
TGTGCCAGCAGCTTGGGGGCGCGGACTGAAGCTTTCTTT